Given below is one T cell receptor (beta chain) in context. This receptor's antigen is unknown. No quality values exist for individual bases; no much larger clone is one base distant. These data belong to a study of blood T cell repertoires in COVID-19 (dated by TCRdb to 2020 to 2021). About the investigation overall: Collaborator samples came from the United States, Italy and Spain and covered acute and convalescent phases of COVID-19. The prospective study material was composed of cDNA or gDNA derived from T cells, B-cell-depleted T cells, or PBMCs. The dataset comprised deeply sampled blood TCRbeta repertoires from subjects exposed to, actively infected with, or recovered from COVID-19. The repertoires were released in a freely available public database meant as a resource for research on the immune response to SARS-CoV-2. Samples were obtained from the ongoing ImmuneRACE study (first 160 participants) and from some 1,200 subjects provided by 6 global collaborators. The sample metadata nearly always contained a de-identified subject ID, COVID-19 status, age in years and sex. Where available, HLA class I and class II types were taken from metadata supplied by the sample provider and were not determined by assay-based typing.

In the prospective study, participants were about 18 to 95 years old, resided in approximately 22 geographic areas of the United States, and were enrolled through a virtual design. To assign participants to cohorts, the prospective study relied on clinical history that participants themselves reported in a screening survey and a study questionnaire. Recovered participants in ImmuneRACE Cohort 3 were defined as having two consecutive negative NP/OP PCR tests, clearance from a healthcare professional, or resolution of symptoms. In the prospective study, whole blood, serum and a nasopharyngeal or oropharyngeal swab were collected from each participant by mobile phlebotomists. Over an approximately 2-month period, participants in the prospective study had the option of providing additional blood draws and questionnaires. Prospective study blood samples were shipped either frozen or at room temperature before DNA extraction.

The CDR3, from cysteine to valine, totals 13 residues. Only CDR3 DNA is held: 39 bases, read in frame from base 1. CDR1 and CDR2, per the germline V gene (reference sequence), are SGHKS and YYEKEE. V is shortened by 4 bases, J by 3 bases, and the region joining them spans 11 bases. The paper as a whole reports these results and caveats: Clinical and demographic metadata were provided uncurated, with the amount varying by source and participant.

TCRbeta CDR3 regions were amplified from genomic DNA using the immunoSEQ Assay, a bias-controlled multiplex PCR. Turning to the authors' computational methods: The number of nucleated cells in each sample was estimated by amplification of reference gene primers within the assay. Sequence reads were collapsed and filtered to measure the absolute abundance of every unique TCRbeta CDR3 rearrangement. For each sample, productive Simpson clonality was calculated as the square root of Simpson's diversity index over productive rearrangements. The table was pulled from immuneACCESS by TCRdb, which kept in-frame rearrangements only. Such tables lose some clones; where checked, under half of the loss comes from unresolved V genes, and the rest has no known cause. V, J and clone size are those of that table, while D and trimming were read from the DNA. Recorded for this sample are approximately 170,000 clones; roughly 83% of them occurred a single time. 2.5% to 3.5% of the sample is in the top ten clones.

This TCR was sampled from a woman in her twenties or thirties who had recovered from COVID-19. Sequencing was performed on PBMCs or T cells enriched from blood (not recorded which). The chain employs TRBV5-5 and TRBJ2-7; matching of 5 bases hints at TRBD1 as the D gene. The CDR3 in this case is CASSRADSYEQYV. The nucleotides are TGTGCCAGCAGCCGCGCAGACAGCTACGAGCAGTACGTC.